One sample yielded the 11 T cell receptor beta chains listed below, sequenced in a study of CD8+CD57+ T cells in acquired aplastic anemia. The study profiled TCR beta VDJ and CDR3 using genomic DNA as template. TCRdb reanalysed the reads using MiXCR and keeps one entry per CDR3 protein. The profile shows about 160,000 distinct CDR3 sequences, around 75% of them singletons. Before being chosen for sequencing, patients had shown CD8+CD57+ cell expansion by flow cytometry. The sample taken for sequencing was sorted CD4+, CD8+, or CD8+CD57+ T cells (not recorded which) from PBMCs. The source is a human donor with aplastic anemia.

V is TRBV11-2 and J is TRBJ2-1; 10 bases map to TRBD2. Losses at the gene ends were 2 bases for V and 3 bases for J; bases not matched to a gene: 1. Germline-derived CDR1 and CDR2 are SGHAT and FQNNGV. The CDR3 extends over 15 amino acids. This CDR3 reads CASSLSGGGYNEQFF. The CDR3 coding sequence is TGTGCCAGCAGCTTAAGCGGGGGGGGCTACAATGAGCAGTTCTTC.

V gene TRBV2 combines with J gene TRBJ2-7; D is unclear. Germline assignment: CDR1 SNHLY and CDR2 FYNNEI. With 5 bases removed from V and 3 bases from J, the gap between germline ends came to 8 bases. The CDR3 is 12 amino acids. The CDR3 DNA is TGTGCCAGCAGTCGTACAAGCTACGAGCAGTACTTC. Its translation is CASSRTSYEQYF. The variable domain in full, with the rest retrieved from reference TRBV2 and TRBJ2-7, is EPEVTQTPSHQVTQMGQEVILRCVPISNHLYFYWYRQILGQKVEFLVSFYNNEISEKSEIFDDQFSVERPDGSNFTLKIRSTKLEDSAMYFCASSRTSYEQYFGPGTRLTVT.

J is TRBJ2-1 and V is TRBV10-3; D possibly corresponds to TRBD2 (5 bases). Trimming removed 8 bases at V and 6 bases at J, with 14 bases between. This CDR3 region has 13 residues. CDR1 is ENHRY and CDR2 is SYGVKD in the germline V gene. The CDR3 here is CAIEPGNSNEQFF. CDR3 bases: TGTGCCATCGAACCCGGGAATAGCAATGAGCAGTTCTTC.

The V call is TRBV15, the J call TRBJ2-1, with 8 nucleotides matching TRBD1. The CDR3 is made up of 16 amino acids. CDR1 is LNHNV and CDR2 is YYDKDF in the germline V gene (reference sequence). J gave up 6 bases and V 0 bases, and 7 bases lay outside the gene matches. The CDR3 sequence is CATSRDSQGAPNEQFF. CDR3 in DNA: TGTGCCACCAGCAGAGATAGCCAGGGGGCCCCCAATGAGCAGTTCTTC.

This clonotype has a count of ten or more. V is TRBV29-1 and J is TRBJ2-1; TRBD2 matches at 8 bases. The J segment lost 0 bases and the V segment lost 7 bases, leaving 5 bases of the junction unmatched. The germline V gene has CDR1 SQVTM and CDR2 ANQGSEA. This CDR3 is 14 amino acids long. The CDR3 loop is CSAQRESSYNEQFF. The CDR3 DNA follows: TGCAGCGCTCAGCGGGAGAGCTCCTACAATGAGCAGTTCTTC.

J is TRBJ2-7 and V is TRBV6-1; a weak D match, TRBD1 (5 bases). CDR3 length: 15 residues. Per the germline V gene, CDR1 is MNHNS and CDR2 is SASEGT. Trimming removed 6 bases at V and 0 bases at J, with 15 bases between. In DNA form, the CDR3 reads TGTGCCAGCAGCCGCCAGGGAAAAGGCTCCTACGAGCAGTACTTC. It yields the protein CASSRQGKGSYEQYF.

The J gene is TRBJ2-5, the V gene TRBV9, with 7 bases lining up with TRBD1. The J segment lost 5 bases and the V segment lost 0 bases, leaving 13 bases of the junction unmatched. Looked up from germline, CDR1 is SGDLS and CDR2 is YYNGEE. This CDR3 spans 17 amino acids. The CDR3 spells CASSVGQGVFTGETQYF. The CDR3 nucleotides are TGTGCCAGCAGCGTAGGCCAGGGGGTTTTCACCGGGGAGACCCAGTACTTC.

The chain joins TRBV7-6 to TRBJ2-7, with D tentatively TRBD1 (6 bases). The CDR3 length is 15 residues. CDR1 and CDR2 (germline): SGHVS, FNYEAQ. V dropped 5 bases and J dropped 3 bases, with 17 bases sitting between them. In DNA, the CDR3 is TGTGCCAGCAGCGCCATACAGGGAGAGGGCTACGAGCAGTACTTC. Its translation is CASSAIQGEGYEQYF.

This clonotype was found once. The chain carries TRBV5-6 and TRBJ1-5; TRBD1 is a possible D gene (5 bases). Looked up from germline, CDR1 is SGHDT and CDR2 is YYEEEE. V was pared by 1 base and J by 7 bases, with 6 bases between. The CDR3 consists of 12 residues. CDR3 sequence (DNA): TGTGCCAGCAGCTTGTCAGGGCAGCCCCAGCATTTT. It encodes CASSLSGQPQHF.

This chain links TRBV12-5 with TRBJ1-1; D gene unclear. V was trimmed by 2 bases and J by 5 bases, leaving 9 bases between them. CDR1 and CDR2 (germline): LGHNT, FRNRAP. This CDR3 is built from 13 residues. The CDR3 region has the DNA TGTGCTAGTGGTTTGACAAGTCAAACTGAAGCTTTCTTT. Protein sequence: CASGLTSQTEAFF.

CDR3 coding DNA: TGTGCCATCAGTGATGCTAGCGGGACCCCCTACGAGCAGTACTTC. Translation gives CAISDASGTPYEQYF. This chain joins TRBV10-3 and TRBJ2-7, with 9 bases fitting TRBD2. Germline V gives CDR1 ENHRY, CDR2 SYGVKD. The CDR3 consists of 15 residues. The ends lost 3 bases at V and 2 bases at J; junction bases unmatched: 5.